This T cell receptor beta chain was observed in a study of T cells after posttransplantation cyclophosphamide. The ends lost 7 bases at V and 4 bases at J; junction bases unmatched: 20. Germline CDR1 and CDR2: LNHNV and YYDKDF (reference sequence). The CDR3 is 19 residues long. TCRdb's copy holds only in-frame clones and misses some; the assay was immunoSEQ multiplex PCR. The sample contains about 6,800 clones, under 95% of which appear only once. Concerning this clone: The antigen is not known.

Whole-study findings and limits: Recipient CMV seropositivity and CMV reactivation strongly tracked TRB clonality. Donor-recipient repertoire similarity was low at 1-2 months, rising over year one. TRB overlap between skin or GI tissue T cells and blood was limited.

A marrow graft followed busulfan-fludarabine conditioning, with cyclophosphamide on days +3 and +4. The receptor's source is a female patient between 50 and 60 years old who received an allogeneic stem cell transplant from a related donor, was CMV-positive, and had no GVHD. These T cells may partly come from the graft donor. This specimen consisted of PBMCs, obtained 1404 days after allogeneic stem cell transplant with posttransplant cyclophosphamide. The chain couples TRBV15 to TRBJ1-5, with 9 bases lining up with TRBD1. CDR3 DNA sequence: TGTGCCACCACCTCCGTCCTCGAAACAGGGGGCCGGGGAAATCAGCCCCAGCATTTT. Translated, it gives CATTSVLETGGRGNQPQHF.